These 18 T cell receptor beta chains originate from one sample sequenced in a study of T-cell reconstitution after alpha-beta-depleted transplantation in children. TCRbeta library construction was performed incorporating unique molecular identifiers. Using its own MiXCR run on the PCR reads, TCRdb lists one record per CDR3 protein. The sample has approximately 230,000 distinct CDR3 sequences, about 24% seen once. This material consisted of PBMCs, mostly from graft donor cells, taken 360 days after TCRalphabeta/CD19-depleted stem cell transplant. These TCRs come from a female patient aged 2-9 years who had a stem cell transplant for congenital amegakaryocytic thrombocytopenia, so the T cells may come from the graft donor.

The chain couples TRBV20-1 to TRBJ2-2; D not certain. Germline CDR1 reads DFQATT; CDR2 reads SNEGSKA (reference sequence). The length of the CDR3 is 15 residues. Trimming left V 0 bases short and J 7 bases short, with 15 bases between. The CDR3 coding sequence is TGCAGTGCTAGAGATGAATCAAAGAGTGGCGGGGAGCTGTTTTTT. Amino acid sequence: CSARDESKSGGELFF.

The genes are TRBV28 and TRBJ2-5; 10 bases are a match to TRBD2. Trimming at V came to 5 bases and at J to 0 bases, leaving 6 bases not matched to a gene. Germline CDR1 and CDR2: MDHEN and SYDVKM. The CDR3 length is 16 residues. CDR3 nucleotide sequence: TGTGCCAGCAGTGCCATAACTAGCGGGGACCAAGAGACCCAGTACTTC. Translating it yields CASSAITSGDQETQYF.

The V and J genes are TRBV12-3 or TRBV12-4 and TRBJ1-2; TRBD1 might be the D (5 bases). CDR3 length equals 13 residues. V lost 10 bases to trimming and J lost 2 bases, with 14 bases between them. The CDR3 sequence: CATERAGNYGYTF. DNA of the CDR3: TGTGCCACCGAGCGGGCAGGGAACTATGGCTACACCTTC.

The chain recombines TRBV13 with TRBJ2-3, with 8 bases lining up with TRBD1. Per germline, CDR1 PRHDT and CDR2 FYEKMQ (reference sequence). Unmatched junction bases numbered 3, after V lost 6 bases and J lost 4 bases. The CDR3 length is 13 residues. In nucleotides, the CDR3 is TGTGCCAGCAGGCAGGGGGCCCCAGATACGCAGTATTTT. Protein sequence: CASRQGAPDTQYF.

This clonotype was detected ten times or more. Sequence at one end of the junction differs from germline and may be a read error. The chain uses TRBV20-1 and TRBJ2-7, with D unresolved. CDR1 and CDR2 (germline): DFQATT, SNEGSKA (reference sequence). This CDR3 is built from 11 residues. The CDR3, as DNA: TGCAGTGCCGGAACCGTAGGGATACGATCCTTC. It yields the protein CSAGTVGIRSF.

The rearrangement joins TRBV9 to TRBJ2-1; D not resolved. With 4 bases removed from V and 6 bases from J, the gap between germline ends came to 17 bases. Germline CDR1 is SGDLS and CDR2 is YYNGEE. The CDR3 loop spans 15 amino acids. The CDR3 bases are TGTGCCAGCAGCCCTAGAGCCGCAGGCCCCAATGAGCAGTTCTTC. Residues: CASSPRAAGPNEQFF.

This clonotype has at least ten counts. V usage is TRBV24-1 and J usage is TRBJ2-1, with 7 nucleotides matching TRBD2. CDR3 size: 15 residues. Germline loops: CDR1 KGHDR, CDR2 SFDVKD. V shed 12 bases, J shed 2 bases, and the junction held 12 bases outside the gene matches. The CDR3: CAPHSRGGTYNEQFF. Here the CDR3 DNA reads TGTGCCCCACACAGTCGGGGAGGGACCTACAATGAGCAGTTCTTC.

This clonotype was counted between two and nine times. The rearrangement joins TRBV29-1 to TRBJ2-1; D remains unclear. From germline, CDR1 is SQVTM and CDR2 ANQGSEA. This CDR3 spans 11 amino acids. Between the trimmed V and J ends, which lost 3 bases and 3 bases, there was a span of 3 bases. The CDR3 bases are TGCAGCGTTGAGCACTACAATGAGCAGTTCTTC. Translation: CSVEHYNEQFF.

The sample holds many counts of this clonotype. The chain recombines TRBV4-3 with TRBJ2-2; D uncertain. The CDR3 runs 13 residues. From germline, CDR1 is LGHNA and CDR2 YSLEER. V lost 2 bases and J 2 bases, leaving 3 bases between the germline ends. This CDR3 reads CASSQRNTGELFF. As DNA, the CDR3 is TGCGCCAGCAGCCAACGTAACACCGGGGAGCTGTTTTTT.

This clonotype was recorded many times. CDR3 DNA: TGCAGTGCTAGCGGGGGATCTCTCTCCTACGAGCAGTACTTC. Translating gives CSASGGSLSYEQYF. V gene TRBV20-1 combines with J gene TRBJ2-7; D is possibly TRBD2 (6 bases). Germline-derived CDR1 and CDR2 are DFQATT and SNEGSKA (reference sequence). Trimming left V 3 bases short and J 0 bases short, with 12 bases between. The CDR3 runs to 14 residues.

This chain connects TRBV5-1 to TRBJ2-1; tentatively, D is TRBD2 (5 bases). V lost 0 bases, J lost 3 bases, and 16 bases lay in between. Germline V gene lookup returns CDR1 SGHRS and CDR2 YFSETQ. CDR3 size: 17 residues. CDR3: CASSLAKILGDYNEQFF. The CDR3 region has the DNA TGCGCCAGCAGCTTGGCCAAAATTCTCGGGGACTACAATGAGCAGTTCTTC.

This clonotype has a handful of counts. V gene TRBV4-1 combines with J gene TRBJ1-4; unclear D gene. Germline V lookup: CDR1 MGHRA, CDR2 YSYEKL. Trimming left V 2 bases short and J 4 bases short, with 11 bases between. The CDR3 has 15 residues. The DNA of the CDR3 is TGCGCCAGCAGCCAATACTTGGGCGTTAATGAAAAACTGTTTTTT. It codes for CASSQYLGVNEKLFF.

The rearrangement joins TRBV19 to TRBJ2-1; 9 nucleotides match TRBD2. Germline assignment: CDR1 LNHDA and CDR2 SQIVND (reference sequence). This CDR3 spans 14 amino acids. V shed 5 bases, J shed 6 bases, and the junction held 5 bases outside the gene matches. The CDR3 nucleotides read TGTGCCAGTAGTCAAGGGACTAGCATCAATGAGCAGTTCTTC. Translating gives CASSQGTSINEQFF. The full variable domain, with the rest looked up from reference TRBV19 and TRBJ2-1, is DGGITQSPKYLFRKEGQNVTLSCEQNLNHDAMYWYRQDPGQGLRLIYYSQIVNDFQKGDIAEGYSVSREKKESFPLTVTSAQKNPTAFYLCASSQGTSINEQFFGPGTRLTVL.

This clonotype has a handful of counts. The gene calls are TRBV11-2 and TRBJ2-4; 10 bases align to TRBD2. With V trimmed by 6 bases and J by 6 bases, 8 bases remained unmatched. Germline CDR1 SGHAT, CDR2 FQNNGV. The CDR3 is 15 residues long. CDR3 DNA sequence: TGTGCCAGCAGACAACCGGGACTAGCGAGAAACATTCAGTACTTC. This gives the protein CASRQPGLARNIQYF.

For the CDR3, the DNA is TGTGCCAGCTCACAGGGACAGGGGATAGGTACAGATACGCAGTATTTT. It encodes CASSQGQGIGTDTQYF. V and J are TRBV18 and TRBJ2-3; 10 positions agree with TRBD1. This CDR3 contains 16 residues. The V gene end was trimmed by 4 bases and the J gene end by 3 bases; junction bases not matched to a gene: 7. CDR1 is KGHSH and CDR2 is LQKENI in the germline V gene.

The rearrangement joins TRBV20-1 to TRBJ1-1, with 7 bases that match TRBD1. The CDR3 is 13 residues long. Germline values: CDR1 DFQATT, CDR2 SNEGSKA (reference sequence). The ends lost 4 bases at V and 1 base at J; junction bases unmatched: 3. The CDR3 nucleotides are TGCAGTGCTAACAGGGGACAGAACACTGAAGCTTTCTTT. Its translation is CSANRGQNTEAFF.

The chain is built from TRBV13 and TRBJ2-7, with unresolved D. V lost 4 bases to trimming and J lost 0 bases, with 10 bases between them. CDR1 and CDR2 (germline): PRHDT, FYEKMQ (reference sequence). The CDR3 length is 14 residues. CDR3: CASSSTSVSYEQYF. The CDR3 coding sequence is TGTGCCAGCAGCTCCACGTCGGTCTCCTACGAGCAGTACTTC.

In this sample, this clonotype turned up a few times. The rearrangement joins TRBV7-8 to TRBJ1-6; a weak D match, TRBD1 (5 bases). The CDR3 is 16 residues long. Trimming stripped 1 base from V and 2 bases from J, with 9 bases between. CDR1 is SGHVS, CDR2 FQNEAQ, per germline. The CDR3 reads CASSLGGSAYNSPLHF. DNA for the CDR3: TGTGCCAGCAGCTTAGGGGGCAGCGCCTATAATTCACCCCTCCACTTT.